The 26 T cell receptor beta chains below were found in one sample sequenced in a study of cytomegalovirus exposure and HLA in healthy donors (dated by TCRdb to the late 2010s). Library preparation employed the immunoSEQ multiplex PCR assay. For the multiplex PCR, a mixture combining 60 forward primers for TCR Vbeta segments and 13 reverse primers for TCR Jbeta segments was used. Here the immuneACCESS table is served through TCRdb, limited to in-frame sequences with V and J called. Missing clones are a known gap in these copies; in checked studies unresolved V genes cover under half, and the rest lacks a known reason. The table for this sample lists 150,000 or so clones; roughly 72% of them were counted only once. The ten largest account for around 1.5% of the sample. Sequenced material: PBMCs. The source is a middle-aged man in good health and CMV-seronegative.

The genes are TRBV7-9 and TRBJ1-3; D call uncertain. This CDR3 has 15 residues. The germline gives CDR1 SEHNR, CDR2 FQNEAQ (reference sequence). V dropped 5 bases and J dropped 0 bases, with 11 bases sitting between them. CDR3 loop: CASSTFGSSGNTIYF. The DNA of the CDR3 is TGTGCCAGCAGCACATTTGGGAGCTCTGGAAACACCATATATTTT. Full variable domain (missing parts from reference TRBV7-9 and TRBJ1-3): DTGVSQNPRHKITKRGQNVTFRCDPISEHNRLYWYRQTLGQGPEFLTYFQNEAQLEKSRLLSDRFSAERPKGSFSTLEIQRTEQGDSAMYLCASSTFGSSGNTIYFGEGSWLTVV.

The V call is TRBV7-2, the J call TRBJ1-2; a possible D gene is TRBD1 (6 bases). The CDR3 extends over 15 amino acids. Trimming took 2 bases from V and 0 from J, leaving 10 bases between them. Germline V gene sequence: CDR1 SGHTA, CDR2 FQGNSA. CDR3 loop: CASSLRQEANYGYTF. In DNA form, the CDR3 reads TGTGCCAGCAGCTTAAGACAGGAGGCTAACTATGGCTACACCTTC.

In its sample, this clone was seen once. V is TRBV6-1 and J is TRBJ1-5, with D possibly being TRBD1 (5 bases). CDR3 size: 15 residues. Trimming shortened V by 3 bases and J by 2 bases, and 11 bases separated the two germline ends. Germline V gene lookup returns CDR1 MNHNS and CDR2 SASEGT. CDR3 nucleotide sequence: TGTGCCAGCAGTGAGGCGCGGGGGGGCAATCAGCCCCAGCATTTT. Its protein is CASSEARGGNQPQHF.

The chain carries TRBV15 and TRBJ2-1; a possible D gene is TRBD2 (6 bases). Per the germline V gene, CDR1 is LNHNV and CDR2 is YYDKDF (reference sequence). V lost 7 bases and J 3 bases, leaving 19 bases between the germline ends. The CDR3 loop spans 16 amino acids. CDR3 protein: CATNRRDSYLYNEQFF. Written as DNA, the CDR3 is TGTGCCACCAACCGCCGGGACTCTTACCTCTACAATGAGCAGTTCTTC. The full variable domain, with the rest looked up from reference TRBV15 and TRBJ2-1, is DAMVIQNPRYQVTQFGKPVTLSCSQTLNHNVMYWYQQKSSQAPKLLFHYYDKDFNNEADTPDNFQSRRPNTSFCFLDIRSPGLGDTAMYLCATNRRDSYLYNEQFFGPGTRLTVL.

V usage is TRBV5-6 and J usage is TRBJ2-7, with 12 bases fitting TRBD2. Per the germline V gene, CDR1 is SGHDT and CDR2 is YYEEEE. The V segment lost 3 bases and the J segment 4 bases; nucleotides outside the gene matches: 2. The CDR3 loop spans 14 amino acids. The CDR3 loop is CASSSTSGSYEQYF. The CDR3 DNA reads TGTGCCAGCAGCTCGACTAGCGGGAGTTACGAGCAGTACTTC.

The CDR3 DNA reads TGTGCCAGCAGCAAGTCTGGACAGGGGGCGCCCAATGAGCAGTTCTTC. Amino acid sequence: CASSKSGQGAPNEQFF. This chain uses TRBV2 with TRBJ2-1; 11 bases are a match to TRBD1. Germline values: CDR1 SNHLY, CDR2 FYNNEI. CDR3 length: 16 residues. V trimming: 6 bases; J trimming: 6 bases; junction bases outside the gene matches: 10. Full variable domain (remainder filled in from reference TRBV2 and TRBJ2-1): EPEVTQTPSHQVTQMGQEVILRCVPISNHLYFYWYRQILGQKVEFLVSFYNNEISEKSEIFDDQFSVERPDGSNFTLKIRSTKLEDSAMYFCASSKSGQGAPNEQFFGPGTRLTVL.

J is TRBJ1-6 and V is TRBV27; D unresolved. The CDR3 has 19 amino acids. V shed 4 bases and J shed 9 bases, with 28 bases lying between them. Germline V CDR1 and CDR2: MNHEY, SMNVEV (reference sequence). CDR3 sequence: CASSWMERGSAFGSSPLHF. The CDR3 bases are TGTGCCAGCAGTTGGATGGAGCGGGGATCGGCATTCGGAAGTTCACCCCTCCACTTT.

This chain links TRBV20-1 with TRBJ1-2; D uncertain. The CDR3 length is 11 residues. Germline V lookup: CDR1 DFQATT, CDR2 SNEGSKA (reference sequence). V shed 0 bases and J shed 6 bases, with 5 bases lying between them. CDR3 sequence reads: CSARDSDGYTF. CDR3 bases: TGCAGTGCTAGAGACTCAGATGGCTACACCTTC.

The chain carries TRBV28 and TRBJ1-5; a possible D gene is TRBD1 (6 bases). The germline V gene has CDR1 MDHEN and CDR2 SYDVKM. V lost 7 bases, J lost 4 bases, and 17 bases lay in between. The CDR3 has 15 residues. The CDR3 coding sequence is TGTGCCAGCAAGGGGGAACAGGGCGAAAATCAGCCCCAGCATTTT. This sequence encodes CASKGEQGENQPQHF.

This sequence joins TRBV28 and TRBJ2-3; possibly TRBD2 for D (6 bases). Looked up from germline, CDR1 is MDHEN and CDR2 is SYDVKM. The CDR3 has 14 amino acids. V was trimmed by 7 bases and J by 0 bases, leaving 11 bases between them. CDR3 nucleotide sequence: TGTGCCAGCACCACTAGCCTTAGCACAGATACGCAGTATTTT. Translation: CASTTSLSTDTQYF.

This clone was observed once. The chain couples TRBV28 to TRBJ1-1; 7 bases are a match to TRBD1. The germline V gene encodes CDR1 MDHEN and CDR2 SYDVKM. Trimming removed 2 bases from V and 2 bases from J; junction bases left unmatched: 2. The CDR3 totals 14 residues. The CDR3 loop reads CASSLRQGNTEAFF. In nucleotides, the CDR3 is TGTGCCAGCAGTTTAAGACAGGGAAACACTGAAGCTTTCTTT.

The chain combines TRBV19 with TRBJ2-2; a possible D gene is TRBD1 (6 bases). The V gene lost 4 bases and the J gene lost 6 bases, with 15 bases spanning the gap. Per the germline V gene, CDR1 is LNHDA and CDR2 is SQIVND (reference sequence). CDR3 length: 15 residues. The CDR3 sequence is CASSTPQGWSGELFF. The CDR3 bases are TGTGCCAGTAGTACTCCACAGGGTTGGTCCGGGGAGCTGTTTTTT.

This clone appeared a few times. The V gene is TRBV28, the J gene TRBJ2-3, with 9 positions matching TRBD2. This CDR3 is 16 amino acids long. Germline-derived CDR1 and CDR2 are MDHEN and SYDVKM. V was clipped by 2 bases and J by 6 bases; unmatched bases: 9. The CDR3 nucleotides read TGTGCCAGCAGTTTAGCGGGAGGGGGGGTAGGGGATACGCAGTATTTT. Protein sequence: CASSLAGGGVGDTQYF.

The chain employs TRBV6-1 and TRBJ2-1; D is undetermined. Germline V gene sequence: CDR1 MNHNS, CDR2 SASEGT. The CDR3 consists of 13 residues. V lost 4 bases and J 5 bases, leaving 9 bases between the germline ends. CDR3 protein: CASSGEPHNEQFF. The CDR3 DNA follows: TGTGCCAGCAGTGGCGAGCCCCACAATGAGCAGTTCTTC.

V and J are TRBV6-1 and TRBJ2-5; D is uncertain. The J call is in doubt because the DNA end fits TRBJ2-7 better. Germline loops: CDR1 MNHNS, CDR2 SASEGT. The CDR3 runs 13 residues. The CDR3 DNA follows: TGTGCCAGCAATCCGCCGGTTTCCTACGAGCAGTACTTC. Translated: CASNPPVSYEQYF.

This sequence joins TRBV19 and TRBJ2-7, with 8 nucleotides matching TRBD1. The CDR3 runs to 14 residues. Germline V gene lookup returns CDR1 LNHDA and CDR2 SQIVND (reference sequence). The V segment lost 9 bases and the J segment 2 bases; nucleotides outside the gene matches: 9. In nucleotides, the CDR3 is TGTGCCAGCAAGACAGGGGTGGGGGCCTACGAGCAGTACTTC. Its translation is CASKTGVGAYEQYF.

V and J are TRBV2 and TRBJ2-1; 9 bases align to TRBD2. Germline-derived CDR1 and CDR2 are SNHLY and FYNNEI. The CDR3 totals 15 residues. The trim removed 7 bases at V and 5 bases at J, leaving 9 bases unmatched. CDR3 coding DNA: TGTGCCAGCAAGTTCGTGACTAGCGGCGACAATGAGCAGTTCTTC. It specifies CASKFVTSGDNEQFF.

The CDR3 bases are TGTGCCAGCAGTCAACATTACGAGCAGTACTTC. Translated, it gives CASSQHYEQYF. The chain carries TRBV2 and TRBJ2-7; no clear D gene. There are 11 residues in the CDR3. Trimming shortened V by 5 bases and J by 4 bases, and 6 bases separated the two germline ends. Germline CDR1 and CDR2: SNHLY and FYNNEI.

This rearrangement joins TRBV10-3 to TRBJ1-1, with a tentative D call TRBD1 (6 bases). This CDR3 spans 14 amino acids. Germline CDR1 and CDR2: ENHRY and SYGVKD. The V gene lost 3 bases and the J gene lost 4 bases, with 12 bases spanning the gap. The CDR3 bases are TGTGCCATCAGTGACCCCAGGGGCGGCACTGAAGCTTTCTTT. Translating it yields CAISDPRGGTEAFF.

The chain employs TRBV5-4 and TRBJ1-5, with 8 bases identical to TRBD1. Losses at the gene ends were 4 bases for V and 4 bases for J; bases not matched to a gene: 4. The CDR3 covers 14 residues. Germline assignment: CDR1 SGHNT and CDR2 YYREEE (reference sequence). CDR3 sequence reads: CASSLDRGNQPQHF. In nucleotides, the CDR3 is TGTGCCAGCAGCCTTGACAGGGGTAATCAGCCCCAGCATTTT.

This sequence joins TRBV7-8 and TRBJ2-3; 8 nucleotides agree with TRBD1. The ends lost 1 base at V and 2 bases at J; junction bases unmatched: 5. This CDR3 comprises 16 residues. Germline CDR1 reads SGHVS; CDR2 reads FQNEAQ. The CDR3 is CASSLDGRGPTDTQYF. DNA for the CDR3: TGTGCCAGCAGCTTAGACGGCAGGGGGCCCACAGATACGCAGTATTTT.

This CDR3 reads CASNDRGSNYGYTF. CDR3 sequence (DNA): TGTGCCAGTAACGACAGGGGATCTAACTATGGCTACACCTTC. The rearrangement links TRBV19 to TRBJ1-2; the match to TRBD1 covers 8 bases. V shed 7 bases and J 0 bases; nucleotides not matched to a gene: 4. The V gene's germline CDR1 is LNHDA and CDR2 SQIVND (reference sequence). This CDR3 is 14 amino acids long.

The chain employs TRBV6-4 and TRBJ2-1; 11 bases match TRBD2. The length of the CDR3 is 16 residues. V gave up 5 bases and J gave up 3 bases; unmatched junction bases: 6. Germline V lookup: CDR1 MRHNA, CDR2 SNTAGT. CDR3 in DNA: TGTGCCAGCAGTCAGTCTAGCGGGAGGTTCTACAATGAGCAGTTCTTC. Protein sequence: CASSQSSGRFYNEQFF.

In DNA form, the CDR3 reads TGCAGCGCCCGAACCTGGACAGCCGTAAGGTCTGAAGCTTTCTTT. Residues: CSARTWTAVRSEAFF. The V gene is TRBV29-1, the J gene TRBJ1-1; the D gene is possibly TRBD1 (6 bases). V dropped 7 bases and J dropped 6 bases, with 24 bases sitting between them. This CDR3 spans 15 amino acids. The germline V gene has CDR1 SQVTM and CDR2 ANQGSEA.

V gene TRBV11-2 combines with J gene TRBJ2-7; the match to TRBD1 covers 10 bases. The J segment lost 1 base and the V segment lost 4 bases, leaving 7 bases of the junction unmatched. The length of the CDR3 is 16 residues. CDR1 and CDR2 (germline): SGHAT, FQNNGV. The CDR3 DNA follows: TGTGCCAGCAGCTCACTAAGGGACAGGGGTTCCTACGAGCAGTACTTC. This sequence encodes CASSSLRDRGSYEQYF. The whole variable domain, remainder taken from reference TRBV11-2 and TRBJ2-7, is EAGVAQSPRYKIIEKRQSVAFWCNPISGHATLYWYQQILGQGPKLLIQFQNNGVVDDSQLPKDRFSAERLKGVDSTLKIQPAKLEDSAVYLCASSSLRDRGSYEQYFGPGTRLTVT.

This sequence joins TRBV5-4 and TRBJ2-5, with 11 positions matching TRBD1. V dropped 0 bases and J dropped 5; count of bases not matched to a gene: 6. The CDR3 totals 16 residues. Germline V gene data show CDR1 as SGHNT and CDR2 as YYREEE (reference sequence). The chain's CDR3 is CASSLGGTGGGETQYF. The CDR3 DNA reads TGTGCCAGCAGCTTGGGCGGGACAGGGGGTGGGGAGACCCAGTACTTC.